The source of this TCR beta chain is a study of technical replicates of blood from several donors. TCRdb's copy holds only in-frame clones and misses some; the assay was immunoSEQ multiplex PCR. This sample carries 50,000 to 70,000 clones, 75% to 90% of them seen once, and the ten largest clones take over 4.5%. Germline loops: CDR1 GTSNPN, CDR2 SVGIG (reference sequence). Trimming removed 1 base from V and 1 base from J; junction bases left unmatched: 3. CDR3 length: 16 residues. The sequencing sample was made of PBMCs. The receptor was isolated from a human donor in good health. Some clones in this sample may be carry-over from other donors' samples. This chain links TRBV30 with TRBJ1-4; 10 nucleotides match TRBD1. CDR3 residues: CAWSARTGGTNEKLFF. The CDR3 DNA reads as TGTGCCTGGAGTGCCCGGACAGGGGGAACTAATGAAAAACTGTTTTTT.